This T cell receptor (beta chain) derives from a study of shared clonotypes between healthy human individuals. Background on the study: CD8 memory received one plate per donor, CD8 naive two, CD4 memory three and CD4 naive three. Study-wide points: Few donors limited the genetic and exposure-history diversity represented.

Germline V gene data show CDR1 as SGHTS and CDR2 as YDEGEE. CDR3 length: 11 residues. V shed 5 bases and J shed 11 bases, with 13 bases lying between them. Points on this clone: Its antigen is currently unknown.

The input for sorted-subset replicate PCRs was around 0.2 ug DNA, about 29,000 T cell genomes. Generated by immunoSEQ multiplex PCR, the TCRdb table keeps only in-frame clones and is missing some. Of fewer than 2.5 million clones listed, more than 85% are singletons. The chain is built from TRBV5-8 and TRBJ1-1; weak D call: TRBD1 (6 bases). The material sequenced was naive CD4+ T cells from PBMCs. Subset here: CD45RA+ positively selected. This receptor was identified in a man aged 18 to 30 in good health. Some clones in this sample may be carry-over from other donors' samples. CDR3: CASSLTGGAFF. CDR3 nucleotide sequence: TGTGCCAGCAGTTTGACAGGAGGGGCTTTCTTT.